This T cell receptor (beta chain) came from a study of response to subunit inactivated influenza vaccine. The study's findings and limits: It was suggested by the authors that few new T cells are recruited by each seasonal influenza vaccination.

This clonotype was observed a handful of times. Its cognate antigen is unknown. TCRdb re-analysed the RT-PCR reads in MiXCR, keeping a single row per CDR3 protein. The sample gives 860,000 or so distinct CDR3 sequences, approximately 21% of which show up once; about 10% is in the top ten. Specimen: PBMCs from blood, collected roughly 5 days after vaccination. This clonotype was obtained from a man between 50 and 59 years old who received an inactivated influenza vaccine.

CDR3 protein: CASSLESGNLNEQFF. The CDR3 DNA reads TGTGCCAGCAGCTTAGAGAGCGGGAACTTAAATGAGCAGTTCTTC. The chain joins TRBV7-2 to TRBJ2-1; TRBD2 agrees at 7 bases. There are 15 residues in the CDR3. Per the germline V gene, CDR1 is SGHTA and CDR2 is FQGNSA. After removal of 1 base from V and 7 bases from J, the junction contained 7 bases not matched to a gene. The full variable domain, with the rest looked up from reference TRBV7-2 and TRBJ2-1, is GAGVSQSPSNKVTEKGKDVELRCDPISGHTALYWYRQSLGQGLEFLIYFQGNSAPDKSGLPSDRFSAERTGGSVSTLTIQRTQQEDSAVYLCASSLESGNLNEQFFGPGTRLTVL.